This T cell receptor (beta chain) is from a study of blood T cell repertoires in COVID-19. On the study more broadly: PBMCs, B-cell-depleted T cells, or T cells provided the cDNA or gDNA that made up the material.

The protocol was immunoSEQ multiplex PCR, while the TCRdb copy is restricted to in-frame clones and leaves out a portion. The sample has under 90,000 clones, around 75% seen once. Germline V gene data show CDR1 as LGHNA and CDR2 as YSLEER. This CDR3 has 14 amino acids. The junction had 3 bases not matched to a gene; V was cut back by 1 base and J by 5 bases. This receptor was obtained from a woman aged 80 or over with active or convalescent COVID-19. The chain employs TRBV4-3 and TRBJ1-1; 8 bases map to TRBD1. Sequenced: peripheral blood. The CDR3 loop reads CASSQVRGRTEAFF. The CDR3 bases are TGCGCCAGCAGCCAAGTCAGGGGGCGAACTGAAGCTTTCTTT.